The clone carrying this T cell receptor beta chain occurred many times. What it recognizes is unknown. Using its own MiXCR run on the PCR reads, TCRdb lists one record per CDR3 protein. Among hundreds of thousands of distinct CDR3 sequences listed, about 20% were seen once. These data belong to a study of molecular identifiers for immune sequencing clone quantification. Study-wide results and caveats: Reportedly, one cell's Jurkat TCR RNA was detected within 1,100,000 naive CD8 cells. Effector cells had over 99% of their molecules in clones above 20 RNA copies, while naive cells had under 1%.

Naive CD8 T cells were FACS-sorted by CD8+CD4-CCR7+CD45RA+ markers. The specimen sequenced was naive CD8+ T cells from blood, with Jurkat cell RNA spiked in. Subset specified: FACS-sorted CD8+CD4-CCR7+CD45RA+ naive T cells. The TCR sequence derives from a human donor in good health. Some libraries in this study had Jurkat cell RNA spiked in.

The chain's CDR3 is CASSLGVLAKNIQYF. The CDR3 DNA sequence: TGTGCCAGCAGCTTAGGTGTCTTGGCCAAAAACATTCAGTACTTC. The V and J genes are TRBV13 and TRBJ2-4; D gene uncertain. Germline CDR1 reads PRHDT; CDR2 reads FYEKMQ (reference sequence). V was pared by 0 bases and J by 1 base, with 7 bases between. The CDR3 contains 15 residues.